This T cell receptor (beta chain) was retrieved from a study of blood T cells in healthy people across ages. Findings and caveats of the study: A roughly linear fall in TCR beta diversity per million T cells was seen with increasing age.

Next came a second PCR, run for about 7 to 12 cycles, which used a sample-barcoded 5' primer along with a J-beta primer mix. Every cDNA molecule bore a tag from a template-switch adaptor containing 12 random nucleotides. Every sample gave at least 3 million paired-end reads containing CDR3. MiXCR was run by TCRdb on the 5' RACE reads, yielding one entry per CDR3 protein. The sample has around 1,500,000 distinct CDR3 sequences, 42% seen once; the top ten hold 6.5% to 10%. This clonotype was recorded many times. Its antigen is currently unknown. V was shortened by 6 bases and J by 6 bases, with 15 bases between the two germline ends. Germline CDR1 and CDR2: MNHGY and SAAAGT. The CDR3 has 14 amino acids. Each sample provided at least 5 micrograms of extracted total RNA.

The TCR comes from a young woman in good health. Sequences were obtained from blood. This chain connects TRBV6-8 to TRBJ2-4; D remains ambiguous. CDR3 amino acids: CASRAPRTRNIQYF. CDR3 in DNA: TGTGCCAGCAGGGCACCTCGAACTCGAAACATTCAGTACTTC.